This TCR beta chain came from a study of blood T cell repertoires in COVID-19. About the research overall: Sites in the United States, Italy and Spain provided acute and convalescent COVID-19 samples. T cells, B-cell-depleted T cells, or PBMCs supplied cDNA or gDNA.

Germline CDR1 ENHRY, CDR2 SYGVKD. This CDR3 is built from 15 residues. Between the trimmed V and J ends, which lost 2 bases and 3 bases, there was a span of 8 bases. In the authors' workflow: It was from reference gene primer amplification that nucleated cell counts were estimated. Assay: immunoSEQ multiplex PCR; the TCRdb copy retains only in-frame clones and omits some. V and J calls plus clone size are reproduced from that table; the DNA served to infer D and trimming. The data contain just under 80,000 clones, approximately 85% of them singletons. V and J are TRBV10-3 and TRBJ2-6; TRBD2 is a possible D gene (5 bases). The clonotype comes from a human donor in a cohort sampled during active COVID-19. Material: peripheral blood. In nucleotides, the CDR3 is TGTGCCATCAGTGAGCGGGGAAATGGGGCCAACGTCCTGACTTTC. It yields the protein CAISERGNGANVLTF.